This TCR beta chain was captured by sequencing in a study of blood T cell repertoires in COVID-19. Study context: Nucleic acid was either cDNA or gDNA, and it came from T cells, B-cell-depleted T cells, or PBMCs.

Germline V gene lookup returns CDR1 SQVTM and CDR2 ANQGSEA. The CDR3 totals 15 residues. The germline V and J ends were trimmed by 6 bases and 0 bases, with 15 bases remaining between them. Here immunoSEQ multiplex PCR was the method, and the copy in TCRdb shows in-frame clones only, minus some. The sample lists roughly 80,000 clones; more than 80% were seen once. The sequence was obtained from a woman over 75 with acute or convalescent COVID-19. The chain employs TRBV29-1 and TRBJ1-5, with D tentatively TRBD1 (6 bases). The specimen sequenced was peripheral blood. The CDR3 DNA is TGCAGCGTGGCCGGGACAACCGATAGCAATCAGCCCCAGCATTTT. Its protein product is CSVAGTTDSNQPQHF. Filled out from reference TRBV29-1 and TRBJ1-5, the complete variable domain reads SAVISQKPSRDICQRGTSLTIQCQVDSQVTMMFWYRQQPGQSLTLIATANQGSEATYESGFVIDKFPISRPNLTFSTLTVSNMSPEDSSIYLCSVAGTTDSNQPQHFGDGTRLSIL.